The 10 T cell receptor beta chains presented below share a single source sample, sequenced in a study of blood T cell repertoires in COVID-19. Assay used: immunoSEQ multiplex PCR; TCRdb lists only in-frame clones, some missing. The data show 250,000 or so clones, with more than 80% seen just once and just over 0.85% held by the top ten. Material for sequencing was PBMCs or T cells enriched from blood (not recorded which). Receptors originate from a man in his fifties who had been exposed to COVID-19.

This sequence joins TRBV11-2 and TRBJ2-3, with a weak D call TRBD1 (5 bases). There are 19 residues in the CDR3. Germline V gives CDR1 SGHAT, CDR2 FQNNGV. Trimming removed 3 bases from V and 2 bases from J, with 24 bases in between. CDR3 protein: CASSFLGEKTRRNTDTQYF. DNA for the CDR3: TGTGCCAGCAGCTTTCTAGGGGAAAAAACGAGGCGGAACACAGATACGCAGTATTTT. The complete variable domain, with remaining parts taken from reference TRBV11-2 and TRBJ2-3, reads EAGVAQSPRYKIIEKRQSVAFWCNPISGHATLYWYQQILGQGPKLLIQFQNNGVVDDSQLPKDRFSAERLKGVDSTLKIQPAKLEDSAVYLCASSFLGEKTRRNTDTQYFGPGTRLTVL.

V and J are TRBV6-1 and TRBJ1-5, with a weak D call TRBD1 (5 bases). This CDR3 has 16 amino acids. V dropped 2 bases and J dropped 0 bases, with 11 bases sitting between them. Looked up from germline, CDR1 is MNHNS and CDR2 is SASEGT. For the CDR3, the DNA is TGTGCCAGCAGTGAACAGACAGTACTTAGCAATCAGCCCCAGCATTTT. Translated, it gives CASSEQTVLSNQPQHF.

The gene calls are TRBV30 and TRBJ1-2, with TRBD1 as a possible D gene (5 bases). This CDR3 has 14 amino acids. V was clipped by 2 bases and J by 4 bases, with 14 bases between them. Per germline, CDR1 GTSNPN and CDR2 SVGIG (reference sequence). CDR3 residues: CAWSYGPTVYGYTF. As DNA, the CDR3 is TGTGCCTGGAGTTACGGGCCGACAGTCTATGGCTACACCTTC.

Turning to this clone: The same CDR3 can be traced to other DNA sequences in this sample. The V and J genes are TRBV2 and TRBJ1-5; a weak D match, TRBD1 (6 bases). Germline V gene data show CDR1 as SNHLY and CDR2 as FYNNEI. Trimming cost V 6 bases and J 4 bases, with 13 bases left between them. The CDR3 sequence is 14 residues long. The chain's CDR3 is CASSDRTGNQPQHF. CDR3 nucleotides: TGTGCCAGCAGCGATCGTACAGGGAATCAGCCCCAGCATTTT.

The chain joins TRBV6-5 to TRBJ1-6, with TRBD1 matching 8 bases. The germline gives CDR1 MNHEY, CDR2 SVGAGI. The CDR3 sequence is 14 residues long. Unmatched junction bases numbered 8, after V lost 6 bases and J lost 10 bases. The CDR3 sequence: CASRRDRGWSPLHF. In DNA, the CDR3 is TGTGCCAGCAGACGCGACAGGGGTTGGTCACCCCTCCACTTT.

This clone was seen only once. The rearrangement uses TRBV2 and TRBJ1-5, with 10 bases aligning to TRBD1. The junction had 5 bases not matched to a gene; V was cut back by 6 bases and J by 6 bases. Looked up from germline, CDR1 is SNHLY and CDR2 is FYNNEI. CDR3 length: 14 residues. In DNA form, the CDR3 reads TGTGCCAGCAGCGACAGGGGGCTAGGTCAGCCCCAGCATTTT. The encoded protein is CASSDRGLGQPQHF.

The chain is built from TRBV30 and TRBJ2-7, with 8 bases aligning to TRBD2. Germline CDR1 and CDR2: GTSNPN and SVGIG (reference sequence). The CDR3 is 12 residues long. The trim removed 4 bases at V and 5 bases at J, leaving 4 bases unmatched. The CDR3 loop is CAWTTGGHEQYF. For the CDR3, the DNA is TGTGCCTGGACCACGGGAGGGCACGAGCAGTACTTC.

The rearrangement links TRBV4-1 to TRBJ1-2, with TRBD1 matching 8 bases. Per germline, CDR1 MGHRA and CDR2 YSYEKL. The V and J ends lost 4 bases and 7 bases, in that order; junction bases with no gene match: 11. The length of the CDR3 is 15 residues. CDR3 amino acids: CASSRTTGGYSGYTF. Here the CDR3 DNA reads TGCGCCAGCAGCCGTACCACAGGGGGATATAGTGGCTACACCTTC.

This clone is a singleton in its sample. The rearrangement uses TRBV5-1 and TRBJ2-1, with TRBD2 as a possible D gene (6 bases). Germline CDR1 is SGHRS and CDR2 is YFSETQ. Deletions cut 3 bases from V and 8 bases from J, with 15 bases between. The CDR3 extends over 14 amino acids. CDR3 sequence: CASSSGDWSDEQFF. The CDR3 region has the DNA TGCGCCAGCAGCTCCGGGGACTGGAGCGATGAGCAGTTCTTC.

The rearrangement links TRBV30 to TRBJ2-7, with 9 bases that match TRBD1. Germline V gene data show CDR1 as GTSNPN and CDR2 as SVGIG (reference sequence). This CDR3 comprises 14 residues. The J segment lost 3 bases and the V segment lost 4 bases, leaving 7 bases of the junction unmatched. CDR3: CAWTFDRGGYEQYF. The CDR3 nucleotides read TGTGCCTGGACCTTCGACAGGGGGGGCTACGAGCAGTACTTC.